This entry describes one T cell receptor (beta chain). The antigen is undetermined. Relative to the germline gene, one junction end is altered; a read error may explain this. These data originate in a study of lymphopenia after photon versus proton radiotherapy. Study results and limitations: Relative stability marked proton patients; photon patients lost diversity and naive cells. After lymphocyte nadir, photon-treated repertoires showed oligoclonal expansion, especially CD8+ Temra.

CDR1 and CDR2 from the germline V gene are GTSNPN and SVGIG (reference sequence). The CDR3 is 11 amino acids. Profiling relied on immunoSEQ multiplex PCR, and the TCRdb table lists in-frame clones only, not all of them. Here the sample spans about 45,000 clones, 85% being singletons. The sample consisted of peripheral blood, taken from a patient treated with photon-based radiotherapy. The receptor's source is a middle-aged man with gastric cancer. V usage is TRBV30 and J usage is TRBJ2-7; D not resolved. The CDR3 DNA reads TGTGCCTGGAGTTCCGCCTACGGGCAGTACTTC. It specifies CAWSSAYGQYF.